This TCR beta chain is drawn from a study of T cell responses to AZD1222 COVID-19 vaccine. Study conclusions and caveats: The donors showed a predominance of white British ancestry and of females, with possible underestimation of clonal diversity. Per reports, nearly half of all spike-specific TCRs target regions that are unmutated in variants. Receipt of two AZD1222 doses was followed by a rise in Spike-specific TCR breadth and depth. At 160-218 and 743-854, vaccine-associated CD4 TCRs were dominant, and they spanned spike.

Profiled with immunoSEQ multiplex PCR; TCRdb holds only in-frame clones, not every one. The sample lists 150,000 to 200,000 clones, 91% occurring once. Of note for this clone: What it binds is not known.

With V trimmed by 1 base and J by 6 bases, 5 bases remained unmatched. Germline V gene data show CDR1 as SGHAT and CDR2 as FQNNGV. There are 14 residues in the CDR3. The receptor comes from an adult who received the AZD1222 COVID-19 vaccine. Here the sequenced sample was peripheral blood, taken 28 days after the second AZD1222 dose. The chain is built from TRBV11-2 and TRBJ2-7; 8 bases fit TRBD2. The CDR3 DNA sequence: TGTGCCAGCAGCTTAGCTATCGGGAGGGGCGAGCAGTACTTC. Translated, it gives CASSLAIGRGEQYF.